This record covers a single T cell receptor beta chain. Its antigen remains unknown. UMI labels and 5' RACE were used to prepare the TRB cDNA libraries. Reanalyzing the 5' RACE reads, TCRdb keeps one entry per CDR3 protein, without DNA. The table for this sample gives some 140,000 distinct CDR3 sequences. CDR3 length equals 14 residues. Germline lookup yields CDR1 MDHEN and CDR2 SYDVKM. The sorter processed each CD8+ T cell subset in triplicate at about 320,000 cells apiece. Within the CD8+ T cell compartment, naive cells were CD45RO-CCR7+CD27+CD95-. The source of the sample is a study of CXCR3-negative and CXCR3-positive naive CD8 T cells. Across the whole study: The libraries yielded about 130 million TRB reads, about 1.5 +/- 0.3 million each.

Whole-study findings and limits: Surface CD5 matched across naive subsets, and TRB CDR3 properties served to infer TCR strength. The study found more hydrophobic TRB CDR3s in CXCR3-positive naive cells than in CXCR3-negative naive cells.

The TCR was taken from a human donor in good health. Some clones in this sample may be carry-over from other donors' samples. Input material: naive CXCR3+ CD8+ T cells from blood. Noted subset: CD45RO-CCR7+CD27+CD95- naive CD8+ T cells expressing CXCR3 (TNR3+). The chain combines TRBV28 with TRBJ2-7. The CDR3 loop is CASSFRMQPYEQYF.